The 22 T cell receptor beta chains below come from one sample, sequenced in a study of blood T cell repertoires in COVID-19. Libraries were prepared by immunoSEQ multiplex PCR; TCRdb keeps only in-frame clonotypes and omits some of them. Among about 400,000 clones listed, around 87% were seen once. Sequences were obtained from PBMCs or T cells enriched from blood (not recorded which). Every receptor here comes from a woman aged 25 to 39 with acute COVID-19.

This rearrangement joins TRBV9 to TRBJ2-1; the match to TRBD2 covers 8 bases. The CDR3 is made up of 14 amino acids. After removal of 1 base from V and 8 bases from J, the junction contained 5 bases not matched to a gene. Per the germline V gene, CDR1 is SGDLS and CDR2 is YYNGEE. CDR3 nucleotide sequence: TGTGCCAGCAGCGTATCCGGGGGGGCCGATGAGCAGTTCTTC. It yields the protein CASSVSGGADEQFF. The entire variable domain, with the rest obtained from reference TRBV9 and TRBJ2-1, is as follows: DSGVTQTPKHLITATGQRVTLRCSPRSGDLSVYWYQQSLDQGLQFLIQYYNGEERAKGNILERFSAQQFPDLHSELNLSSLELGDSALYFCASSVSGGADEQFFGPGTRLTVL.

The CDR3, as DNA: TGTGCCAGCAGTGCTAGTCTAGCGGGGAATGAGCAGTTCTTC. Translating gives CASSASLAGNEQFF. The chain recombines TRBV2 with TRBJ2-1; 9 nucleotides match TRBD2. The CDR3 runs 14 residues. J was trimmed by 7 bases and V by 4 bases; bases with no gene match: 5. Per the germline V gene, CDR1 is SNHLY and CDR2 is FYNNEI.

CDR3 protein: CASSQPTATQYF. Here the CDR3 DNA reads TGTGCCAGCAGCCAACCGACTGCTACGCAGTATTTT. This chain uses TRBV14 with TRBJ2-3; D unresolved. From germline, CDR1 is SGHDN and CDR2 FVKESK. V was cut by 2 bases and J by 8 bases, with 8 bases left in between. The CDR3 length is 12 residues.

The CDR3 DNA follows: TGTGCCAGCTCAGAGCAAGGGGGCGGCTATGGCTACACCTTC. Encoded protein: CASSEQGGGYGYTF. The V and J genes are TRBV18 and TRBJ1-2; TRBD1 matches 7 bases. The CDR3 runs to 14 residues. The junction had 7 bases not matched to a gene; V was cut back by 5 bases and J by 4 bases. The germline V gene has CDR1 KGHSH and CDR2 LQKENI.

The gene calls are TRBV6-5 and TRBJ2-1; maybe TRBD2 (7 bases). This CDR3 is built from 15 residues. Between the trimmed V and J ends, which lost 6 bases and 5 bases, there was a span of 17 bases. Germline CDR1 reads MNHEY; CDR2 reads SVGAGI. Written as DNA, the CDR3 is TGTGCCAGCAGCCAGGACGGGGGGCAAAACAATGAGCAGTTCTTC. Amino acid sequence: CASSQDGGQNNEQFF.

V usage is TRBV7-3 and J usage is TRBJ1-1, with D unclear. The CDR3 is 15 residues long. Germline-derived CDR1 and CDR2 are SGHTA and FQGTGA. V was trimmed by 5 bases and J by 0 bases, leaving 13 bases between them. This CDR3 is CASSPLTGLNTEAFF. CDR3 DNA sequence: TGTGCCAGCAGCCCCCTGACGGGATTGAACACTGAAGCTTTCTTT.

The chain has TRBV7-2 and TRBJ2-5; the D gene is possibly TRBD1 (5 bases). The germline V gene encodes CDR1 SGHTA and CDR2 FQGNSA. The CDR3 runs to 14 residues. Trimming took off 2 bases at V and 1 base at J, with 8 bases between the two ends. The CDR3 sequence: CASSLHRFQETQYF. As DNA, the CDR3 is TGTGCCAGCAGCTTACACAGGTTCCAAGAGACCCAGTACTTC.

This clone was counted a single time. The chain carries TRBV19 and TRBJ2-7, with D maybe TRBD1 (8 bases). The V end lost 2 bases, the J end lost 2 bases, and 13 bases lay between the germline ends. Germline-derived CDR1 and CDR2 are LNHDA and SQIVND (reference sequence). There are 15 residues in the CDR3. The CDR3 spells CASSITGGGTYEQYF. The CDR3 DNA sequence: TGTGCCAGTAGTATAACAGGGGGGGGAACCTACGAGCAGTACTTC.

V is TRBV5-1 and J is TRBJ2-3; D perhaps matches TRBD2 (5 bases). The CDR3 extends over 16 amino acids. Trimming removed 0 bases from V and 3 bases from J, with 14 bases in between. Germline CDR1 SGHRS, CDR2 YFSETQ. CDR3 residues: CASSLGGPPGTDTQYF. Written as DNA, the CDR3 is TGCGCCAGCAGCTTGGGAGGGCCCCCGGGGACAGATACGCAGTATTTT.

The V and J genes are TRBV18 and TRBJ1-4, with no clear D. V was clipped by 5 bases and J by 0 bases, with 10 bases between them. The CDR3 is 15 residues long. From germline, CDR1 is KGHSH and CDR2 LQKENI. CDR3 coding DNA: TGTGCCAGCTCAGGGCCGTCAGCAACTAATGAAAAACTGTTTTTT. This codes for CASSGPSATNEKLFF.

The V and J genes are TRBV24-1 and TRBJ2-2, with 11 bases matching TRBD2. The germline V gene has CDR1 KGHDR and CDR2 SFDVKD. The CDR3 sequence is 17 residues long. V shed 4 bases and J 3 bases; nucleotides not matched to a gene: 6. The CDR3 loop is CATSDSSGGSYTGELFF. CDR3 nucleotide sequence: TGTGCCACCAGTGACTCTAGCGGGGGGTCCTACACCGGGGAGCTGTTTTTT.

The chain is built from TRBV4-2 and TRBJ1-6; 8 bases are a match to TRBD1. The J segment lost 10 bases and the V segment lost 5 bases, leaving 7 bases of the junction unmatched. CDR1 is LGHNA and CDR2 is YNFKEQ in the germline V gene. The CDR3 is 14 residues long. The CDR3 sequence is CASSARRGLSPLHF. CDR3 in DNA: TGTGCCAGCAGCGCGCGCAGGGGGCTCTCACCCCTCCACTTT.

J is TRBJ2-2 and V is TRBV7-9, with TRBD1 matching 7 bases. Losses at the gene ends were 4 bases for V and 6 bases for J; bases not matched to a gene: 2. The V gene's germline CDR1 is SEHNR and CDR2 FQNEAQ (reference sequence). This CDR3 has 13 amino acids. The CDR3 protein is CASSSGGAGELFF. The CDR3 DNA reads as TGTGCCAGCAGCTCAGGGGGAGCCGGGGAGCTGTTTTTT.

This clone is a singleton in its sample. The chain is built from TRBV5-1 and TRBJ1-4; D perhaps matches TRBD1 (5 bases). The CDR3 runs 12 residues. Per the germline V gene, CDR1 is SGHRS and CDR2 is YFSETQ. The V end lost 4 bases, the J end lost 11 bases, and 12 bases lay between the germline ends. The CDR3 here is CASSRQKGKLFF. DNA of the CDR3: TGCGCCAGCAGCCGACAAAAGGGGAAACTGTTTTTT.

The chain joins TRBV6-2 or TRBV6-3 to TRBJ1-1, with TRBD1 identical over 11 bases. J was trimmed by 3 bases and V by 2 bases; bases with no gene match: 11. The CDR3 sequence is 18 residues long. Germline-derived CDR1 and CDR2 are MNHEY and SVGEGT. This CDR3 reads CASSYTRDRGFGYTEAFF. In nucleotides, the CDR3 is TGTGCCAGCAGTTACACCCGGGACAGGGGGTTTGGGTACACTGAAGCTTTCTTT.

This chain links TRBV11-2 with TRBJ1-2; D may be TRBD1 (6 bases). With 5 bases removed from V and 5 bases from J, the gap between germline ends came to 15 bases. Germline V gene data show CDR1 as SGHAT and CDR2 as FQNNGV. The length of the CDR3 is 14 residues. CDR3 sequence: CASSLAGGRYGYTF. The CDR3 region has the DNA TGTGCCAGCAGCCTGGCGGGGGGGCGATATGGCTACACCTTC.

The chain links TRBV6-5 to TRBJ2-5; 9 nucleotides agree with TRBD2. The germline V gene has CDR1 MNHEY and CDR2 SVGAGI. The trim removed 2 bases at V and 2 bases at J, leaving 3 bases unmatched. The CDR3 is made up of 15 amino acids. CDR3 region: CASSYGLAGQETQYF. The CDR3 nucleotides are TGTGCCAGCAGTTACGGCCTAGCGGGGCAAGAGACCCAGTACTTC.

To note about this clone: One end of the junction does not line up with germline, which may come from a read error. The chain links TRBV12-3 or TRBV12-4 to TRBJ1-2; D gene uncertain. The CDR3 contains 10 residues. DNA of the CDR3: TGTGCCAGCAGTTTAAGTGCGATCTCCTTC. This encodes CASSLSAISF.

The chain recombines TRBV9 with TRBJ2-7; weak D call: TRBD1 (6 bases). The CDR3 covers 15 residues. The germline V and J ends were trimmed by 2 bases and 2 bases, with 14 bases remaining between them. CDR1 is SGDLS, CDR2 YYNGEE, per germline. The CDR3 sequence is CASSVSAGEAYEQYF. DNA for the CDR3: TGTGCCAGCAGCGTCTCCGCAGGGGAAGCCTACGAGCAGTACTTC.

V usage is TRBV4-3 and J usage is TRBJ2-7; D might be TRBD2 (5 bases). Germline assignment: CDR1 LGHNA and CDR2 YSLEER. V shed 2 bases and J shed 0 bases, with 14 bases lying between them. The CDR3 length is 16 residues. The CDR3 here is CASSQIGPSFSYEQYF. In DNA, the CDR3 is TGCGCCAGCAGCCAAATCGGCCCTAGCTTCTCCTACGAGCAGTACTTC.

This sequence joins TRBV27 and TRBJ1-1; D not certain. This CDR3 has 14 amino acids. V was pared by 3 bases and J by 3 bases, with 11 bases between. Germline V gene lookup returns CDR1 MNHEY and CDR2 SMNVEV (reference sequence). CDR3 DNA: TGTGCCAGCAGTTTGGAGGGCCGTGACACTGAAGCTTTCTTT. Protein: CASSLEGRDTEAFF.

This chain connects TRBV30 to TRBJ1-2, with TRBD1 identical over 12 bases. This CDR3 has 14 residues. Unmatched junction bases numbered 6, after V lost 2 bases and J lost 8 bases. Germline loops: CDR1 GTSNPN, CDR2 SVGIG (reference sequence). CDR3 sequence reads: CAWSHAGTGGGYTF. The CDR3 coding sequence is TGTGCCTGGAGTCACGCCGGGACAGGGGGCGGCTACACCTTC.